These T cell receptor beta chains were read from a single sample in a study of blood T cells in healthy people across ages. MiXCR, run by TCRdb on the 5' RACE reads, gives a single entry per CDR3 protein. This sample has 780,000 or so distinct CDR3 sequences, with 56% found just once. The sample taken for sequencing was blood. The source of these receptors is a man aged 35 to 55 in good health. Both conserved end residues are part of each CDR3. The D gene is left open where the match is weak. Only part of the rows carry a size: once, few, many, or a class if the clone is expanded.

j_call v_call d_call clone_size cdr3_nt cdr3_aa
TRBJ1-2 TRBV28 NA NA TGTGCCAGCAGGTTAAACATCGTTGGCTACACCTTC CASRLNIVGYTF
TRBJ2-7 TRBV2 NA NA TGTGCCAGCATGGTAACAGGGATCTACGAGCAGTACTTC CASMVTGIYEQYF
TRBJ2-7 TRBV6-5 NA NA TGTGCCAGCAGTTCCCCGGGACGTATGTACGAGCAGTACTTC CASSSPGRMYEQYF
TRBJ1-2 TRBV20-1 NA NA TGCAGTGCTTCAGTACTAGCGGGCTACACCTTC CSASVLAGYTF
TRBJ2-1 TRBV6-6 NA NA TGTGCCAGCAGTTATGGCGGGATGTATGAGCAGTTCTTC CASSYGGMYEQFF
TRBJ2-1 TRBV29-1 TRBD2 NA TGCAGCGTTGAGGAAAACGCTAGGCGGGAGGTCAATGAGCAGTTCTTC CSVEENARREVNEQFF
TRBJ2-3 TRBV7-2 NA NA TGTGCCAGCAGCTCCTCCCTACGAGCAACAGATACGCAGTATTTT CASSSSLRATDTQYF
TRBJ2-6 TRBV13 NA NA TGTGCCAGCAGCTTAAGGGGGGCGACTGGGGCCAACGTCCTGACTTTC CASSLRGATGANVLTF
TRBJ2-3 TRBV14 NA NA TGTGCCAGCAGCCAAGAAGGGGTCCCACGGAGGCCCACAGATACGCAGTATTTT CASSQEGVPRRPTDTQYF
TRBJ2-7 TRBV20-1 NA few TGCAGTGCTACCCTTATAGCAGGCTACGAGCAGTACTTC CSATLIAGYEQYF
TRBJ2-7 TRBV7-8 NA NA TGTGCCAGCAGTTTTTGGGGGGGGACAGAGATATACGAGCAGTACTTC CASSFWGGTEIYEQYF
TRBJ1-1 TRBV27 NA NA TGTGCCAGCAGCCTGAACGGGAGGGACACTGAAGCTTTCTTT CASSLNGRDTEAFF
TRBJ1-2 TRBV20-1 TRBD1 few TGCAGTGCTAGGTCACCACAGGGGAGCCTGATCTATGGCTACACCTTC CSARSPQGSLIYGYTF
TRBJ2-5 TRBV12-3/TRBV12-4 NA NA TGTGCCAGCAGTTTCTGGCCAGCTTCCAATGAGCAGTACTTC CASSFWPASNEQYF
TRBJ2-5 TRBV29-1 NA NA TGCAGCGTTGAAGATCGCAGGGAGGCAGAGACCCAGTACTTC CSVEDRREAETQYF
TRBJ1-1 TRBV11-2 NA NA TGTGCCAGCAGCTTAACAAGCTCCGAAGCTTTCTTT CASSLTSSEAFF
TRBJ2-3 TRBV20-1 TRBD2 NA TGCAGTGCTAGAGGCGGGAGGAGGGCAGATACGCAGTATTTT CSARGGRRADTQYF
TRBJ2-1 TRBV29-1 TRBD2 NA TGCAGCGTGGTAGGGACTAGCGGTCGAGGGGACAATGAGCAGTTCTTC CSVVGTSGRGDNEQFF
TRBJ1-2 TRBV4-2 NA NA TGTGCCAGCAGCCAAGATAGGGGAAGCTACACCTTC CASSQDRGSYTF
TRBJ2-3 TRBV6-6 TRBD2 NA TGTGCCAGCAGTTACCCGACTAGCGGGGTTTACCCAGATACGCAGTATTTT CASSYPTSGVYPDTQYF